This TCR beta chain was obtained from a study of human thymus T cells. Findings and caveats of the study: Unrelated individuals had highly overlapping thymic repertoires, as reported in related research. Within thymic and blood repertoires, V and J gene usage appeared to be biased.

Thymus specimens were resections from corrective heart surgery. Having corrective surgery for congenital heart defects, healthy Finnish infants were the ones who donated. Sequencing used immunoSEQ multiplex PCR; TCRdb keeps in-frame clones, though not all of them. This sample has about 130,000 clones; 90% to 95% occur once, and the top ten carry 0.02% to 0.03%. Concerning this clone itself: Its antigen is unknown.

The CDR3 consists of 15 residues. Germline CDR1 LNHDA, CDR2 SQIVND (reference sequence). V was trimmed by 0 bases and J by 0 bases, leaving 9 bases between them. The sample comprised thymus tissue. This TCR was recovered from a boy younger than two with a congenital heart defect but otherwise immunologically healthy. The chain carries TRBV19 and TRBJ2-7; weak D call: TRBD1 (6 bases). CDR3 nucleotide sequence: TGTGCCAGTAGTATAGAGACAGGAGACTCCTACGAGCAGTACTTC. Protein product: CASSIETGDSYEQYF.